The clone carrying this T cell receptor (beta chain) was found a few times. Each CDR3 protein gets one entry after TCRdb re-called the 5' RACE reads with MiXCR. Found here are under 600,000 distinct CDR3 sequences, about a fifth of them singletons; the top ten hold about 8.2%. This sample was included in a study of T-cell memory formation after mild COVID-19. V lost 4 bases to trimming and J lost 2 bases; unmatched junction nucleotides: 4. The CDR3 runs to 16 residues. Per germline, CDR1 SGHRS and CDR2 YFSETQ. This clonotype was sampled from an adult woman who had mild COVID-19 (a few samples of this study predate the infection). Cell type and time point are not known. V gene TRBV5-1 combines with J gene TRBJ2-7; 15 positions match TRBD2. Sequenced material: PBMCs or a T cell subset sorted from them (not recorded which). CDR3 nucleotides: TGCGCCAGCAGCCCGGGACTAGCGGGAGGTGCCTACGAGCAGTACTTC. This translates into CASSPGLAGGAYEQYF.